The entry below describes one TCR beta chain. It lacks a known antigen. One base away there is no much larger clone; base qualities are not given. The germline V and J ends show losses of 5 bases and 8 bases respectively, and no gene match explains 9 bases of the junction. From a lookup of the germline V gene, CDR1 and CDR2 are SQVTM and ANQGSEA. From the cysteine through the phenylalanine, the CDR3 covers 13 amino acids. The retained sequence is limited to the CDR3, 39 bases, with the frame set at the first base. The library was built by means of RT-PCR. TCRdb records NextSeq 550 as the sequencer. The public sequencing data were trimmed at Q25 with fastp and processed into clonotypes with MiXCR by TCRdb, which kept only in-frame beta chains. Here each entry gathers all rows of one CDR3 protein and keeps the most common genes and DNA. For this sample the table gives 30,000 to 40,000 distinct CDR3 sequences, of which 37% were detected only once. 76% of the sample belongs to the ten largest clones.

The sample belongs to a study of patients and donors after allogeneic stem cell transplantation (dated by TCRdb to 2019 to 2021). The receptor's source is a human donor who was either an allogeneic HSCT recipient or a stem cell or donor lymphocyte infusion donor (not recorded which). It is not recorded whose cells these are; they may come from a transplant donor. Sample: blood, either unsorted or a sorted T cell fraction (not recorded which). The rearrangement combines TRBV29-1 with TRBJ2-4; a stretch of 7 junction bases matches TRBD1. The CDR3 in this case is CSVRDRGGYIQYF. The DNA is TGCAGCGTTCGGGACAGAGGGGGTTACATTCAGTACTTC. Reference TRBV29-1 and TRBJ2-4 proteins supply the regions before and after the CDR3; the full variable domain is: SAVISQKPSRDICQRGTSLTIQCQVDSQVTMMFWYRQQPGQSLTLIATANQGSEATYESGFVIDKFPISRPNLTFSTLTVSNMSPEDSSIYLCSVRDRGGYIQYFGAGTRLSVL.